The 21 T cell receptor beta chains given below trace back to one sample, sequenced in a study of breast tumors, draining lymph nodes, adjacent tissues. Samples came from axillary lymph nodes draining the breast cancer. Via MiXCR, TCRdb re-called the multiplex PCR reads, giving one row per CDR3 protein. Of approximately 230,000 distinct CDR3 sequences listed, less than 40% were seen once; the top ten hold 3.6%. The sample consisted of axillary lymph node tissue. Receptor source: a female donor with breast cancer. Some clones in this sample may be carry-over from other donors' samples.

This clonotype was recorded at least ten times. In DNA form, the CDR3 reads TGCGCCAGCAGCAACGCCGGGACAGGGGGCTTAATTTCCTACAATGAGCAGTTCTTC. It is translated as CASSNAGTGGLISYNEQFF. This chain joins TRBV5-1 and TRBJ2-1; 12 nucleotides agree with TRBD1. J was trimmed by 1 base and V by 4 bases; bases with no gene match: 12. This CDR3 has 19 amino acids. CDR1 and CDR2 from the germline V gene are SGHRS and YFSETQ.

V and J are TRBV15 and TRBJ2-6, with a tentative D call TRBD2 (7 bases). The CDR3 covers 16 residues. V was trimmed by 7 bases and J by 1 base, leaving 14 bases between them. Per germline, CDR1 LNHNV and CDR2 YYDKDF (reference sequence). CDR3 coding DNA: TGTGCCACCAATCGAAGGGGGGGATCTGGGGCCAACGTCCTGACTTTC. Its protein is CATNRRGGSGANVLTF.

This clonotype appeared many times. The chain joins TRBV3-1 to TRBJ2-7, with a tentative D call TRBD1 (5 bases). This CDR3 spans 13 amino acids. With 1 base removed from V and 6 bases from J, the gap between germline ends came to 10 bases. The germline gives CDR1 LGHDT, CDR2 YNNKEL (reference sequence). The CDR3 is CASSQGPGREQYF. The CDR3 nucleotides read TGTGCCAGCAGCCAAGGGCCAGGGCGCGAGCAGTACTTC.

The CDR3 DNA follows: TGTGCCAGCAGCTTGGGGCTAGCCACCACAGATACGCAGTATTTT. Protein: CASSLGLATTDTQYF. The J gene is TRBJ2-3, the V gene TRBV5-4, with D tentatively TRBD2 (5 bases). The CDR3 consists of 15 residues. Per the germline V gene, CDR1 is SGHNT and CDR2 is YYREEE (reference sequence). Trimming took 0 bases from V and 2 from J, leaving 10 bases between them.

This clonotype appeared many times. The rearrangement joins TRBV3-1 to TRBJ2-6; 8 positions match TRBD1. Germline assignment: CDR1 LGHDT and CDR2 YNNKEL (reference sequence). The ends lost 4 bases at V and 1 base at J; junction bases unmatched: 6. The CDR3 consists of 17 residues. The CDR3: CASSRGQGGSGANVLTF. Written as DNA, the CDR3 is TGTGCCAGCAGCCGCGGACAGGGAGGTTCTGGGGCCAACGTCCTGACTTTC.

The V and J genes are TRBV20-1 and TRBJ1-2, with TRBD1 matching over 10 bases. Germline V gene data show CDR1 as DFQATT and CDR2 as SNEGSKA (reference sequence). V lost 0 bases and J lost 8; bases outside the gene matches: 24. This CDR3 spans 20 amino acids. Here the CDR3 reads CSARDRSIPAPAGDRGGYTF. The CDR3, as DNA: TGCAGTGCTAGAGATCGAAGTATCCCAGCCCCAGCGGGGGACAGGGGCGGCTACACCTTC.

This clonotype was seen repeatedly, ten times or more. The chain links TRBV6-2 or TRBV6-3 to TRBJ2-3; weak D call: TRBD1 (5 bases). CDR1 and CDR2 (germline): MNHEY, SVGEGT. The CDR3 is made up of 16 amino acids. The V gene lost 5 bases and the J gene lost 1 base, with 16 bases spanning the gap. The CDR3 sequence: CASSDRTTRGTDTQYF. The CDR3 DNA is TGTGCCAGCAGTGACCGGACAACCCGAGGCACAGATACGCAGTATTTT.

At least ten counts were recorded for this clonotype. The chain is built from TRBV20-1 and TRBJ1-6; weak D call: TRBD1 (5 bases). CDR3 length: 15 residues. Germline lookup yields CDR1 DFQATT and CDR2 SNEGSKA (reference sequence). Trimming shortened V by 4 bases and J by 0 bases, and 10 bases separated the two germline ends. The CDR3: CSAKIGGSYNSPLHF. Written as DNA, the CDR3 is TGCAGTGCTAAGATTGGGGGCTCCTATAATTCACCCCTCCACTTT.

This clonotype appeared a few times. This sequence may be a read error, since a much larger clone differs from it by one base. This chain links TRBV9 with TRBJ1-2; 8 bases are shared with TRBD1. CDR1 and CDR2 (germline): SGDLS, YYNGEE. The CDR3 loop spans 15 amino acids. In nucleotides, the CDR3 is TGTGCCAGCAGCTATCAAGACAGGGGCAATCACGGCTCCACCTTC. Translated: CASSYQDRGNHGSTF.

The chain recombines TRBV2 with TRBJ1-1, with 9 positions matching TRBD1. Unmatched junction bases numbered 5, after V lost 4 bases and J lost 5 bases. The CDR3 covers 14 residues. Germline loops: CDR1 SNHLY, CDR2 FYNNEI. CDR3 amino acids: CASSARDRETEAFF. DNA of the CDR3: TGTGCCAGCAGTGCCCGGGACAGGGAGACTGAAGCTTTCTTT.

This chain connects TRBV6-6 to TRBJ2-3, with a possible D match to TRBD1 (6 bases). Looked up from germline, CDR1 is MNHNY and CDR2 is SVGAGI (reference sequence). V dropped 6 bases and J dropped 1 base, with 17 bases sitting between them. The CDR3 has 16 amino acids. For the CDR3, the DNA is TGTGCCAGCAGCGCTAGTAGGGGGTGGGGCACAGATACGCAGTATTTT. Its protein is CASSASRGWGTDTQYF.

There are many counts of this clonotype. V gene TRBV7-2 combines with J gene TRBJ2-2; either TRBD1 or TRBD2 may supply D (6 bases each). CDR1 is SGHTA, CDR2 FQGNSA, per germline. Trimming took off 5 bases at V and 7 bases at J, with 23 bases between the two ends. The length of the CDR3 is 17 residues. Written as DNA, the CDR3 is TGTGCCAGCAGCAGGAAGGGGGGACCAGGAACTATCGGGGAGCTGTTTTTT. Amino acids: CASSRKGGPGTIGELFF.

As concerns this clonotype: At one end, the junction sequence differs from germline, possibly due to a read error. The genes are TRBV6-5 and TRBJ2-5; D perhaps matches TRBD2 (5 bases). The CDR3 totals 15 residues. Germline CDR1 reads MNHEY; CDR2 reads SVGAGI. DNA of the CDR3: TGTGCCAGCAGTCACTCGCGGGCAGGCAATCAGCCCCAGTACTTC. The encoded protein is CASSHSRAGNQPQYF.

This clonotype was detected many times. The gene calls are TRBV6-1 and TRBJ1-4, with 7 bases fitting TRBD1. CDR1 is MNHNS, CDR2 SASEGT, per germline. The ends lost 0 bases at V and 9 bases at J; junction bases unmatched: 10. This CDR3 region has 16 residues. CDR3 nucleotide sequence: TGTGCCAGCAGTGAAGCGGGAAGACACAGGGGAAAAAAACTGTTTTTT. This codes for CASSEAGRHRGKKLFF.

This clonotype has ten or more counts. The chain employs TRBV7-9 and TRBJ1-2, with 9 bases fitting TRBD1. From germline, CDR1 is SEHNR and CDR2 FQNEAQ (reference sequence). The CDR3 is 13 amino acids. V gave up 6 bases and J gave up 7 bases; unmatched junction bases: 6. The chain's CDR3 is CASRRQGVGGYTF. CDR3 DNA sequence: TGTGCCAGCAGAAGACAGGGGGTAGGTGGCTACACCTTC.

This clonotype was observed at least ten times. Being one base from a much bigger clone, this may be a read error. The chain employs TRBV12-3 or TRBV12-4 and TRBJ2-3; D could derive from TRBD1 or TRBD2 (5 bases each). Trimming left V 3 bases short and J 4 bases short, with 11 bases between. The CDR3 extends over 14 amino acids. CDR3 DNA sequence: TGTGCCAGCAGTTTCGGGACCCCCGCAGATACGCAGTATTTT. This encodes CASSFGTPADTQYF.

This clonotype was counted only a few times. V and J are TRBV6-6 and TRBJ2-3, with 9 bases that match TRBD1. Trimming took 6 bases from V and 11 from J; bases not matched to a gene: 15. The germline CDR1 and CDR2 sequences are MNHNY and SVGAGI (reference sequence). The CDR3 spans 15 residues. The CDR3 nucleotides are TGTGCCAGCAGCCCCTGGACAGGGGAGTATAGGGAGCAGTATTTT. It codes for CASSPWTGEYREQYF.

This clonotype was observed many times. This sequence joins TRBV20-1 and TRBJ2-7, with 7 bases fitting TRBD2. The CDR3 runs 14 residues. CDR1 is DFQATT, CDR2 SNEGSKA, per germline (reference sequence). J was trimmed by 3 bases and V by 3 bases; bases with no gene match: 8. The CDR3 coding sequence is TGCAGTGCTAGGATCCTAGCGGAAAGCTACGAGCAGTACTTC. Amino acids: CSARILAESYEQYF.

This clonotype came up many times. The V call is TRBV2, the J call TRBJ1-4; D ambiguous. Deletions cut 6 bases from V and 4 bases from J, with 12 bases between. Germline CDR1 is SNHLY and CDR2 is FYNNEI. This CDR3 is 14 amino acids long. CDR3 DNA sequence: TGTGCCAGCAGGAGGTTGGGATATAATGAAAAACTGTTTTTT. Its translation is CASRRLGYNEKLFF. Filled out from reference TRBV2 and TRBJ1-4, the complete variable domain reads EPEVTQTPSHQVTQMGQEVILRCVPISNHLYFYWYRQILGQKVEFLVSFYNNEISEKSEIFDDQFSVERPDGSNFTLKIRSTKLEDSAMYFCASRRLGYNEKLFFGSGTQLSVL.

The rearrangement joins TRBV20-1 to TRBJ2-1; 11 bases line up with TRBD2. The CDR3 runs 13 residues. Losses at the gene ends were 6 bases for V and 6 bases for J; bases not matched to a gene: 4. Germline CDR1 reads DFQATT; CDR2 reads SNEGSKA (reference sequence). CDR3: CSASTSGSNEQFF. Written as DNA, the CDR3 is TGCAGTGCATCCACTAGCGGGAGCAATGAGCAGTTCTTC.

The chain has TRBV29-1 and TRBJ1-2; the match to TRBD1 covers 9 bases. Per germline, CDR1 SQVTM and CDR2 ANQGSEA. V dropped 4 bases and J dropped 3; count of bases not matched to a gene: 3. CDR3 size: 13 residues. The CDR3 spells CSVGDRVDYGYTF. The DNA for the CDR3 is TGCAGCGTTGGGGACAGGGTGGACTATGGCTACACCTTC. Full variable domain (rest looked up from reference TRBV29-1 and TRBJ1-2): SAVISQKPSRDICQRGTSLTIQCQVDSQVTMMFWYRQQPGQSLTLIATANQGSEATYESGFVIDKFPISRPNLTFSTLTVSNMSPEDSSIYLCSVGDRVDYGYTFGSGTRLTVV.